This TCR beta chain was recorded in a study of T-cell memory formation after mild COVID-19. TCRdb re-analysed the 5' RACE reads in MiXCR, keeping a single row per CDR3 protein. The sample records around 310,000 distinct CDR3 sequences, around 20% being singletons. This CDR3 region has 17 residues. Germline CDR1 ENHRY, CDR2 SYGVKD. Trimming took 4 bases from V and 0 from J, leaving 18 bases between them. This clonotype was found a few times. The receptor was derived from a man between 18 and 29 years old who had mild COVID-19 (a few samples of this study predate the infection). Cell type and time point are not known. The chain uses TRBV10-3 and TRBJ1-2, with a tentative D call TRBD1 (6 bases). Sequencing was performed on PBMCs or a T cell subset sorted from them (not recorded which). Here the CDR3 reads CAISVGSGGTANYGYTF. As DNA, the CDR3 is TGTGCCATCAGTGTAGGTTCGGGGGGCACAGCTAACTATGGCTACACCTTC.